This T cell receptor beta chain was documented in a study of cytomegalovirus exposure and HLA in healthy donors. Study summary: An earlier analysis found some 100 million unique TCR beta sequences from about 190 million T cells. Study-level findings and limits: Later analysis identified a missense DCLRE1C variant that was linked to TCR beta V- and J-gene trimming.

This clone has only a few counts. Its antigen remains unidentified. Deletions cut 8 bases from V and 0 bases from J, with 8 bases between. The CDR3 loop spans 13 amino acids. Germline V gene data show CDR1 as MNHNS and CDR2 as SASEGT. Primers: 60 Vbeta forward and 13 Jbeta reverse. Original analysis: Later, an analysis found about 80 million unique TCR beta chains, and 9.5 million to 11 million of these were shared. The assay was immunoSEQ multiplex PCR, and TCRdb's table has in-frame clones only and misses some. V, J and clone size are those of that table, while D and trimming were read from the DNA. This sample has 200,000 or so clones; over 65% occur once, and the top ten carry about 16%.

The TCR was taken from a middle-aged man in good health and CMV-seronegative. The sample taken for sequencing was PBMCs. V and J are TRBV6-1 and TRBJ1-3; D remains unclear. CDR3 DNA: TGTGCCAGCTCTCGGGGCTCTGGAAACACCATATATTTT. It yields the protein CASSRGSGNTIYF.